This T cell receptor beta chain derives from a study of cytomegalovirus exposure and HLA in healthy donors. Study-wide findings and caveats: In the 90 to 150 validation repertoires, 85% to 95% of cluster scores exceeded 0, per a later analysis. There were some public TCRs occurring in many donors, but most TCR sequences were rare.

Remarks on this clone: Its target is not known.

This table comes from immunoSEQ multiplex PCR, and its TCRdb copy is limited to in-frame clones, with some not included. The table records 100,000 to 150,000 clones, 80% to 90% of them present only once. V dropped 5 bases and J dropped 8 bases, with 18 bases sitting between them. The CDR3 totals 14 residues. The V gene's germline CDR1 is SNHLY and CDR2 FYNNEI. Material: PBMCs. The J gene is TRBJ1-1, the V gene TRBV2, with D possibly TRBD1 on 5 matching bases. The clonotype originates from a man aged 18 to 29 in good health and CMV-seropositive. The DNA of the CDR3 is TGTGCCAGCAGTTGGGGCCCTGTGGGAGGAGAAGCTTTCTTT. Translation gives CASSWGPVGGEAFF.